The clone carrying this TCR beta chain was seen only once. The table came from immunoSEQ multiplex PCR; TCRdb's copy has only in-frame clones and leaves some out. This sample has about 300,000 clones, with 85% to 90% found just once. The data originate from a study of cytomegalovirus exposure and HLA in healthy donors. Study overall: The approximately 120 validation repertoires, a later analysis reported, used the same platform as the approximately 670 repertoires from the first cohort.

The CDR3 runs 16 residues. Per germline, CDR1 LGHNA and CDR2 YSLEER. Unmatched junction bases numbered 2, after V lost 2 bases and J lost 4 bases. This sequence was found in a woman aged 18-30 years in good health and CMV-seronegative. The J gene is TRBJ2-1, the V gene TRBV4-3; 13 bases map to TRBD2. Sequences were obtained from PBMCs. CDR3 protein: CASSQILAGGYNEQFF. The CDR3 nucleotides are TGCGCCAGCAGCCAAATACTAGCGGGAGGGTACAATGAGCAGTTCTTC.